Below, 18 T cell receptor beta chains from the same sample are listed, as sequenced in a study of T cells in Graves' hyperthyroidism and ophthalmopathy. Amplified regions were TCR beta CDR3 sequences from RNA transcripts. First-round RT-PCR with HTBI primers amplified the TCR CDR3 region. TCRdb re-derived calls from the multiplex PCR reads in MiXCR, one entry per CDR3 protein. The data show approximately 250,000 distinct CDR3 sequences, with approximately 23% seen just once and about 40% held by the top ten. Input material: blood. These receptors were obtained from a middle-aged woman with Graves' ophthalmopathy.

In its sample, this clonotype was seen a few times. J is TRBJ2-2 and V is TRBV6-2 or TRBV6-3, with D possibly being TRBD2 (6 bases). Germline-derived CDR1 and CDR2 are MNHEY and SVGEGT. Trimming cost V 5 bases and J 3 bases, with 7 bases left between them. CDR3 length: 13 amino acids. The CDR3 is CASSASDTGELFF. CDR3 in DNA: TGTGCCAGCAGTGCTAGCGACACCGGGGAGCTGTTTTTT.

This clonotype came up many times. This chain connects TRBV12-3 or TRBV12-4 to TRBJ2-7, with D possibly called TRBD1 or TRBD2 (5 bases each). This CDR3 spans 13 amino acids. With 8 bases removed from V and 5 bases from J, the gap between germline ends came to 16 bases. CDR3 DNA sequence: TGTGCCAGCTTGGGAGAGTGGGGGAACGAGCAGTACTTC. Its translation is CASLGEWGNEQYF.

This clonotype was observed at least ten times. V is TRBV12-3 or TRBV12-4 and J is TRBJ2-2; D is possibly TRBD2 (6 bases). The CDR3 has 13 amino acids. Trimming cost V 8 bases and J 6 bases, with 13 bases left between them. DNA of the CDR3: TGTGCCAGCCGCCAGTCTAGCGCCGGGGAGCTGTTTTTT. Translated: CASRQSSAGELFF.

This sequence joins TRBV29-1 and TRBJ2-5; TRBD1 agrees at 11 bases. V lost 6 bases to trimming and J lost 5 bases; unmatched junction nucleotides: 8. CDR1 is SQVTM, CDR2 ANQGSEA, per germline. The CDR3 is 14 amino acids. The CDR3 here is CSVRTGGGPETQYF. The CDR3 nucleotides are TGCAGCGTCCGGACAGGGGGCGGACCGGAGACCCAGTACTTC. The variable domain in full, with the rest retrieved from reference TRBV29-1 and TRBJ2-5, is SAVISQKPSRDICQRGTSLTIQCQVDSQVTMMFWYRQQPGQSLTLIATANQGSEATYESGFVIDKFPISRPNLTFSTLTVSNMSPEDSSIYLCSVRTGGGPETQYFGPGTRLLVL.

This clonotype was seen ten or more times. V and J are TRBV6-1 and TRBJ1-6, with D possibly TRBD1 on 6 matching bases. Trimming stripped 6 bases from V and 12 bases from J, with 15 bases between. Germline CDR1 MNHNS, CDR2 SASEGT. The CDR3 runs to 13 residues. CDR3 coding DNA: TGTGCCAGCAGCCTTGGGCCACAGGGACCCCTCCACTTT. It specifies CASSLGPQGPLHF.

This clonotype was counted a single time. The J gene is TRBJ1-5, the V gene TRBV12-3 or TRBV12-4, with a possible D match to TRBD1 (6 bases). With 7 bases removed from V and 12 bases from J, the gap between germline ends came to 19 bases. There are 13 residues in the CDR3. CDR3 loop: CASKKREGTYQHF. The CDR3 DNA is TGTGCCAGCAAAAAGAGGGAAGGGACATACCAGCATTTT.

This clonotype was recorded many times. This chain joins TRBV6-1 and TRBJ2-7, with 8 bases fitting TRBD1. Germline-derived CDR1 and CDR2 are MNHNS and SASEGT. This CDR3 spans 14 amino acids. The ends lost 6 bases at V and 3 bases at J; junction bases unmatched: 7. CDR3 loop: CASRTGQARYEQYF. CDR3 in DNA: TGTGCCAGCAGAACGGGACAGGCTCGCTACGAGCAGTACTTC.

This clonotype has a count of ten or more. The V call is TRBV6-5, the J call TRBJ1-2; D is perhaps TRBD1 (5 bases). CDR1 is MNHEY, CDR2 SVGAGI, per germline. The CDR3 has 15 residues. V lost 7 bases and J 8 bases, leaving 23 bases between the germline ends. The CDR3 DNA reads TGTGCCAGCACCCGGAGAACGACAGATCCGGGAGGCTACACCTTC. Amino acid sequence: CASTRRTTDPGGYTF.

The chain recombines TRBV15 with TRBJ2-7; 8 bases map to TRBD1. Germline V gene sequence: CDR1 LNHNV, CDR2 YYDKDF (reference sequence). This CDR3 is built from 14 residues. V lost 4 bases and J lost 2; bases outside the gene matches: 4. The CDR3 loop is CATSTDRGPYEQYF. CDR3 sequence (DNA): TGTGCCACCAGCACAGACAGGGGACCCTACGAGCAGTACTTC.

This clonotype was picked up a small number of times. V gene TRBV6-1 combines with J gene TRBJ2-7; 8 positions agree with TRBD2. The germline gives CDR1 MNHNS, CDR2 SASEGT. V shed 6 bases and J 3 bases; nucleotides not matched to a gene: 4. CDR3 length equals 13 residues. The CDR3 DNA follows: TGTGCCAGCAGCTCGGGGGGGTACTACGAGCAGTACTTC. This encodes CASSSGGYYEQYF.

CDR3: CASSLTAVQYEQYF. The CDR3, as DNA: TGTGCCAGCAGTTTGACAGCGGTTCAATACGAGCAGTACTTC. The chain carries TRBV27 and TRBJ2-7; D may be TRBD1 or TRBD2 (5 bases each). The germline V gene encodes CDR1 MNHEY and CDR2 SMNVEV (reference sequence). The length of the CDR3 is 14 residues. V gave up 3 bases and J gave up 4 bases, with 13 bases separating them.

At least ten counts were recorded for this clonotype. V usage is TRBV7-8 and J usage is TRBJ2-7; TRBD2 matches 13 bases. CDR1 is SGHVS, CDR2 FQNEAQ, per germline. The CDR3 runs to 16 residues. The junction had 10 bases not matched to a gene; V was cut back by 5 bases and J by 6 bases. This CDR3 reads CASSQGLAGTPSEQYF. In nucleotides, the CDR3 is TGTGCCAGCAGCCAGGGACTAGCGGGAACCCCCTCCGAGCAGTACTTC.

At least ten counts were recorded for this clonotype. CDR3 in amino acids: CASSHGETYEQYF. The CDR3 nucleotides are TGTGCCAGCAGCCACGGAGAAACCTACGAGCAGTACTTC. The chain is built from TRBV3-1 and TRBJ2-7; D remains unclear. The ends were cut back, 3 bases at V and 2 bases at J, with 8 bases in the middle. The CDR3 sequence is 13 residues long. Germline lookup yields CDR1 LGHDT and CDR2 YNNKEL (reference sequence).

The CDR3: CASSWAGGGDTEAFF. The CDR3 region has the DNA TGCGCCAGCAGCTGGGCGGGGGGGGGCGACACTGAAGCTTTCTTT. This chain links TRBV5-1 with TRBJ1-1; TRBD1 might be the D (6 bases). From germline, CDR1 is SGHRS and CDR2 YFSETQ. The CDR3 contains 15 residues. Trimming left V 3 bases short and J 3 bases short, with 15 bases between.

This clonotype was picked up many times. V is TRBV11-2 and J is TRBJ2-7; D unresolved. V dropped 1 base and J dropped 3 bases, with 13 bases sitting between them. The CDR3 runs 15 residues. Germline assignment: CDR1 SGHAT and CDR2 FQNNGV. DNA for the CDR3: TGTGCCAGCAGCTTAGTGGGCAGCTCAATCTACGAGCAGTACTTC. Its protein is CASSLVGSSIYEQYF.

There are many counts of this clonotype. The V gene is TRBV28, the J gene TRBJ1-5; D is unclear. Deletions cut 7 bases from V and 0 bases from J, with 13 bases between. The germline V gene has CDR1 MDHEN and CDR2 SYDVKM. This CDR3 is built from 15 residues. The CDR3 DNA reads as TGTGCCAGCACCCCCGATGGTGATAGCAATCAGCCCCAGCATTTT. Its protein is CASTPDGDSNQPQHF. Filled out from reference TRBV28 and TRBJ1-5, the complete variable domain reads DVKVTQSSRYLVKRTGEKVFLECVQDMDHENMFWYRQDPGLGLRLIYFSYDVKMKEKGDIPEGYSVSREKKERFSLILESASTNQTSMYLCASTPDGDSNQPQHFGDGTRLSIL.

This clonotype came up many times. V is TRBV28 and J is TRBJ1-2, with 12 bases lining up with TRBD1. Germline CDR1 MDHEN, CDR2 SYDVKM. The CDR3 spans 16 residues. With 3 bases clipped from V and 7 bases from J, the junction kept 9 bases outside the gene matches. Here the CDR3 reads CASSFLPGQGAVGYTF. CDR3 DNA sequence: TGTGCCAGCAGTTTTCTACCGGGACAGGGGGCAGTTGGCTACACCTTC.

This clonotype was recorded at least ten times. This chain connects TRBV12-3 or TRBV12-4 to TRBJ2-7; TRBD1 aligns across 10 bases. V was pared by 5 bases and J by 4 bases, with 5 bases of the junction left unmatched. This CDR3 is built from 14 residues. The CDR3 nucleotides are TGTGCCAGCAGTCCACGGGACAGGGGATACGAGCAGTACTTC. Translating it yields CASSPRDRGYEQYF.